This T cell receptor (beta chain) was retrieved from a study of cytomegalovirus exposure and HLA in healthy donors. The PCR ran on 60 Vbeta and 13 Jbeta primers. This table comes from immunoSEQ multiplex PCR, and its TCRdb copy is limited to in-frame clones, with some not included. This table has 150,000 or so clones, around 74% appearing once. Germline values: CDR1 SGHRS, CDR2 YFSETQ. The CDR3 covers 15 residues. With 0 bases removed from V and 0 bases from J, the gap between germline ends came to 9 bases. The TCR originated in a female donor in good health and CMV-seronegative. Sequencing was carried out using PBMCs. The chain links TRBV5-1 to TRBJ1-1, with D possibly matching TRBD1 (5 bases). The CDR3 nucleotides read TGCGCCAGCAGCTTGGTAACAGGAATGAACACTGAAGCTTTCTTT. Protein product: CASSLVTGMNTEAFF.